These 18 T cell receptor beta chains were all obtained from the same sample, sequenced in a study of Tregs in tolerant kidney transplant recipients. Produced via immunoSEQ multiplex PCR; TCRdb's table is partial and in-frame only. Among around 2,700 clones listed, 35% to 45% were seen once. What these receptors recognize is not known. The source material was Tregs from blood grown in culture. These receptor sequences come from a human donor in good health.

This clone came up a few times. V gene TRBV2 combines with J gene TRBJ1-5; D gene unclear. The germline CDR1 and CDR2 sequences are SNHLY and FYNNEI. The CDR3 runs 15 residues. Trimming removed 6 bases at V and 0 bases at J, with 12 bases between. CDR3 amino acids: CASRREGFSNQPQHF. The CDR3 nucleotides are TGTGCCAGCAGAAGGGAAGGGTTTAGCAATCAGCCCCAGCATTTT.

CDR3 in amino acids: CASSLGAGGFYEQYF. The CDR3 bases are TGTGCCAGCAGCTTGGGGGCAGGGGGCTTCTACGAGCAGTACTTC. The chain combines TRBV5-5 with TRBJ2-7; TRBD1 aligns across 8 bases. CDR3 size: 15 residues. Germline V gives CDR1 SGHKS, CDR2 YYEKEE (reference sequence). J was trimmed by 3 bases and V by 0 bases; bases with no gene match: 5.

In this sample, this clone turned up a few times. The chain uses TRBV18 and TRBJ1-1, with D hard to call. Trimming removed 3 bases at V and 3 bases at J, with 8 bases between. The germline gives CDR1 KGHSH, CDR2 LQKENI. CDR3 size: 13 residues. The CDR3 DNA sequence: TGTGCCAGCTCACCTACGGTAGACACTGAAGCTTTCTTT. Protein sequence: CASSPTVDTEAFF.

This chain links TRBV7-9 with TRBJ1-2; no clear D. Germline V gene sequence: CDR1 SEHNR, CDR2 FQNEAQ (reference sequence). The CDR3 extends over 13 amino acids. The V end was cut by 5 bases, the J end by 2 bases, with 9 bases between. In DNA, the CDR3 is TGTGCCAGCAGCGTCCAAACGAACTATGGCTACACCTTC. It yields the protein CASSVQTNYGYTF.

This clone is termed medium-sized. The chain has TRBV29-1 and TRBJ1-1, with D possibly matching TRBD1 (6 bases). This CDR3 has 13 amino acids. Trimming pared 7 bases from V and 3 bases from J, leaving 15 bases between. The V gene's germline CDR1 is SQVTM and CDR2 ANQGSEA. CDR3 nucleotide sequence: TGCAGCGCCGGCCAGGGGAAATACACTGAAGCTTTCTTT. Translation: CSAGQGKYTEAFF.

The sample holds a few counts of this clone. The genes are TRBV5-1 and TRBJ1-3; D gene uncertain. The V and J ends lost 5 bases and 4 bases respectively, with 7 bases between them. The CDR3 length is 12 residues. Germline V gene sequence: CDR1 SGHRS, CDR2 YFSETQ. The CDR3 loop reads CASREGGNTIYF. CDR3 DNA sequence: TGCGCCAGCAGGGAGGGCGGAAACACCATATATTTT.

This clone was detected a few times. V gene TRBV7-9 combines with J gene TRBJ1-1; D is possibly TRBD1 (6 bases). The CDR3 has 13 amino acids. Trimming pared 4 bases from V and 5 bases from J, leaving 11 bases between. CDR1 and CDR2 (germline): SEHNR, FQNEAQ (reference sequence). The CDR3 loop is CASSWDIRTEAFF. Written as DNA, the CDR3 is TGTGCCAGCAGCTGGGACATCAGGACTGAAGCTTTCTTT.

The V call is TRBV4-1, the J call TRBJ2-1, with 7 positions matching TRBD2. Losses at the gene ends were 2 bases for V and 7 bases for J; bases not matched to a gene: 11. Germline V CDR1 and CDR2: MGHRA, YSYEKL. This CDR3 region has 16 residues. DNA of the CDR3: TGCGCCAGCAGCCAAATTTGGGCGGGAGACCTGAATGAGCAGTTCTTC. This codes for CASSQIWAGDLNEQFF.

The chain combines TRBV6-5 with TRBJ1-2; possible D gene TRBD1, 5 bases. In germline, CDR1 is MNHEY, CDR2 SVGAGI. This CDR3 region has 14 residues. Trimming shortened V by 7 bases and J by 2 bases, and 14 bases separated the two germline ends. The CDR3 spells CASKRTTINYGYTF. The CDR3, as DNA: TGTGCCAGCAAAAGGACAACGATAAACTATGGCTACACCTTC.

This clone turned up a few times. The J gene is TRBJ2-6, the V gene TRBV5-1; D gene unclear. Germline V gene data show CDR1 as SGHRS and CDR2 as YFSETQ. The CDR3 is 16 residues long. The germline V and J ends were trimmed by 1 base and 0 bases, with 8 bases remaining between them. CDR3 in amino acids: CASSLTQSSGANVLTF. DNA of the CDR3: TGCGCCAGCAGCTTGACCCAAAGCTCTGGGGCCAACGTCCTGACTTTC. Supplemented by reference TRBV5-1 and TRBJ2-6, the full variable domain reads KAGVTQTPRYLIKTRGQQVTLSCSPISGHRSVSWYQQTPGQGLQFLFEYFSETQRNKGNFPGRFSGRQFSNSRSEMNVSTLELGDSALYLCASSLTQSSGANVLTFGAGSRLTVL.

The genes are TRBV7-4 and TRBJ1-6, with a weak D call TRBD1 (6 bases). V was shortened by 3 bases and J by 4 bases, with 13 bases between the two germline ends. Germline CDR1 and CDR2: SGHVT and SQSDAQ. The CDR3 length is 16 residues. CDR3 residues: CASSLAGVLYNSPLHF. In DNA form, the CDR3 reads TGTGCCAGCAGCTTGGCAGGGGTCCTTTATAATTCACCCCTCCACTTT.

This rearrangement joins TRBV19 to TRBJ2-3; TRBD2 matches 16 bases. The CDR3 totals 18 residues. The V segment lost 6 bases and the J segment 3 bases; nucleotides outside the gene matches: 9. Looked up from germline, CDR1 is LNHDA and CDR2 is SQIVND (reference sequence). For the CDR3, the DNA is TGTGCCAGTAGGTCCGGGACTAGCGGGAGGGCCTGGACAGATACGCAGTATTTT. Protein product: CASRSGTSGRAWTDTQYF.

V usage is TRBV10-3 and J usage is TRBJ2-5; TRBD2 matches 7 bases. Per the germline V gene, CDR1 is ENHRY and CDR2 is SYGVKD. The CDR3 loop spans 15 amino acids. J lost 6 bases, V lost 10 bases, and 17 bases had no gene match. Written as DNA, the CDR3 is TGTGCCACAGCTGCGGGAGAGGGGATCGGGAAGACCCAGTACTTC. Translated: CATAAGEGIGKTQYF.

The chain couples TRBV7-6 to TRBJ2-3; 12 bases map to TRBD2. The CDR3 is 16 residues long. Germline V gene sequence: CDR1 SGHVS, CDR2 FNYEAQ. The junction had 7 bases not matched to a gene; V was cut back by 5 bases and J by 4 bases. This chain's CDR3 is CASSPRTSGKPDTQYF. CDR3 nucleotides: TGTGCCAGCAGCCCCCGGACTAGCGGGAAACCAGATACGCAGTATTTT.

This rearrangement joins TRBV18 to TRBJ2-1, with D unclear. Germline V lookup: CDR1 KGHSH, CDR2 LQKENI. V was trimmed by 2 bases and J by 4 bases, leaving 12 bases between them. The CDR3 has 15 residues. Here the CDR3 reads CASSPASFGYNEQFF. The CDR3 nucleotides read TGTGCCAGCTCACCAGCCAGCTTTGGGTACAATGAGCAGTTCTTC.

Within the sample, this clone is medium-sized. V usage is TRBV6-1 and J usage is TRBJ2-7; 7 bases map to TRBD1. Germline-derived CDR1 and CDR2 are MNHNS and SASEGT. The V and J ends lost 4 bases and 4 bases, in that order; junction bases with no gene match: 4. There are 13 residues in the CDR3. CDR3 coding DNA: TGTGCCAGCAGTGTAATCAGGGGGTACGAGCAGTACTTC. Its protein product is CASSVIRGYEQYF.

The chain joins TRBV21-1 to TRBJ1-2; TRBD1 is taken as the D call from the table, unchecked against the DNA. TRBV21-1 is listed as a pseudogene. The CDR3 is 16 amino acids. The CDR3 sequence: CASPGQGARQSYGYTF. The CDR3 nucleotides are TGTGCCAGCCCGGGACAGGGGGCGAGACAGAGCTATGGCTACACCTTC.

This clone was counted between two and nine times. The V and J genes are TRBV14 and TRBJ1-2; 9 bases are shared with TRBD1. J lost 0 bases, V lost 4 bases, and 18 bases had no gene match. The CDR3 covers 20 residues. The germline CDR1 and CDR2 sequences are SGHDN and FVKESK. CDR3 protein: CASSRKGQGGWNISNYGYTF. The CDR3, as DNA: TGTGCCAGCAGCCGCAAGGGACAGGGAGGGTGGAATATATCTAACTATGGCTACACCTTC. Supplemented by reference TRBV14 and TRBJ1-2, the full variable domain reads EAGVTQFPSHSVIEKGQTVTLRCDPISGHDNLYWYRRVMGKEIKFLLHFVKESKQDESGMPNNRFLAERTGGTYSTLKVQPAELEDSGVYFCASSRKGQGGWNISNYGYTFGSGTRLTVV.